This T cell receptor (beta chain) was recorded in a study of T cell repertoires in cytomegalovirus infection. Looking at the study overall: Shared public TCR beta signatures pointed to both CMV infection and a matching HLA type.

TCRdb fed the reads into MiXCR, producing one record per CDR3 protein. The sample has about 78,000 distinct CDR3 sequences; approximately 40% are singletons. Germline CDR1 and CDR2: MGHRA and YSYEKL. Germline trimming cut 1 base from V and 11 bases from J; bases unmatched to any gene: 12. The CDR3 has 15 residues. This clonotype was counted ten times or more. Its antigen is unidentified. This TCR was sampled from a human donor in good health (CMV status not recorded). Some clones in this sample may be carry-over from other donors' samples. The genes are TRBV4-1 and TRBJ1-1, with 8 positions matching TRBD1. The starting material was CD8+ T cells from cultured PBMCs, obtained from culture after CMV antigen stimulation. The CDR3 reads CASSQGPGDRMWAFF. The CDR3 bases are TGCGCCAGCAGCCAAGGGCCCGGGGACAGGATGTGGGCTTTCTTT.